This T cell receptor (beta chain) appears in the sequencing data of a study of cytomegalovirus exposure and HLA in healthy donors. Findings and limits, study-wide: The study recorded 150 to 200 TCR beta chains that were cytomegalovirus-associated.

As to this clone: Its target is unknown.

V lost 0 bases and J lost 5, with 16 bases in between. Per germline, CDR1 SGDLS and CDR2 YYNGEE. The CDR3 covers 16 residues. With 60 Vbeta and 13 Jbeta primers, the PCR was carried out. TCRdb keeps only in-frame clones here, not all; method: immunoSEQ multiplex PCR. With fewer than 85,000 clones in the sample, the ten largest clones hold roughly 5.2%. V and J are TRBV9 and TRBJ2-3; D possibly corresponds to TRBD1 (6 bases). This clonotype was sampled from a woman in her thirties or forties in good health and CMV-seropositive. Sequencing used PBMCs. The CDR3 region has the DNA TGTGCCAGCAGCGTAGTGTCTCCAGGGGACCTAGATACGCAGTATTTT. It yields the protein CASSVVSPGDLDTQYF. The full variable domain, its missing parts supplied by reference TRBV9 and TRBJ2-3, is DSGVTQTPKHLITATGQRVTLRCSPRSGDLSVYWYQQSLDQGLQFLIQYYNGEERAKGNILERFSAQQFPDLHSELNLSSLELGDSALYFCASSVVSPGDLDTQYFGPGTRLTVL.